This entry concerns a single T cell receptor beta chain. The data belong to a study of cytomegalovirus exposure and HLA in healthy donors. Germline V gene sequence: CDR1 LGHNA, CDR2 YSLEER. This CDR3 is built from 16 residues. The V end was cut by 0 bases, the J end by 3 bases, with 9 bases between. The study ran its PCR with 60 Vbeta and 13 Jbeta primers. Measured with immunoSEQ multiplex PCR; TCRdb has only the in-frame clones, and not every one. The top ten hold 4% to 5.5% of the sample, which has around 110,000 clones, 79% seen once. The sequence derives from a man aged 25-45 years in good health and CMV-seropositive. Sequenced sample: PBMCs. V is TRBV4-3 and J is TRBJ2-6; TRBD2 might be the D (5 bases). Here the CDR3 DNA reads TGCGCCAGCAGCCAAGAGGGTGGAGGTGGGGCCAACGTCCTGACTTTC. Encoded protein: CASSQEGGGGANVLTF.